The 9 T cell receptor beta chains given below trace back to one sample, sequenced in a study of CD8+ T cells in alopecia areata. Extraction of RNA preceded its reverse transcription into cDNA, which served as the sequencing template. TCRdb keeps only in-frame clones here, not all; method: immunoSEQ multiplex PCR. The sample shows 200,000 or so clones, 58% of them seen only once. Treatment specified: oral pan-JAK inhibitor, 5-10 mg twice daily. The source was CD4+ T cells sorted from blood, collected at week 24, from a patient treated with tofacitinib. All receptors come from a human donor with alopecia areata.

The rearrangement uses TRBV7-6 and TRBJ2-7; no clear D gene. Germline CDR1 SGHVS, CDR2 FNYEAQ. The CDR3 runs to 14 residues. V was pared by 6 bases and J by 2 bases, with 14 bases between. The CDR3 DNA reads TGTGCCAGCAGTCCCCGGACCGGGCCCTACGAGCAGTACTTC. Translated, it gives CASSPRTGPYEQYF. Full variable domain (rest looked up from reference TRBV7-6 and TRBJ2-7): GAGVSQSPRYKVTKRGQDVALRCDPISGHVSLYWYRQALGQGPEFLTYFNYEAQQDKSGLPNDRFSAERPEGSISTLTIQRTEQRDSAMYRCASSPRTGPYEQYFGPGTRLTVT.

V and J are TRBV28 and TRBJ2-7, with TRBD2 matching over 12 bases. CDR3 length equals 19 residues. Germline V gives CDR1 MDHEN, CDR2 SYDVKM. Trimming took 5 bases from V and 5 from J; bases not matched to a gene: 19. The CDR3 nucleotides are TGTGCCAGCAGTGGACAGGGATCGACTAGCGGGAGAGGATTCCACGAGCAGTACTTC. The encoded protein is CASSGQGSTSGRGFHEQYF.

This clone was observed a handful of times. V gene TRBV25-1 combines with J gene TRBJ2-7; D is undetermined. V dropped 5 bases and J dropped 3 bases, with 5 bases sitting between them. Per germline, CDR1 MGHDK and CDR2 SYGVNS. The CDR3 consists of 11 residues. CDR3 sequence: CASSRVYEQYF. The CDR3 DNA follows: TGTGCCAGCAGTCGTGTCTACGAGCAGTACTTC.

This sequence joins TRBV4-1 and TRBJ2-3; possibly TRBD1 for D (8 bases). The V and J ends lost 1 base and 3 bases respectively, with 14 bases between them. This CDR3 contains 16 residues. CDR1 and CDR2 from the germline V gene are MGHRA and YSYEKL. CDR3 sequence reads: CASSQVLQGGTDTQYF. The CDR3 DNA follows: TGCGCCAGCAGCCAAGTGTTACAGGGGGGGACAGATACGCAGTATTTT.

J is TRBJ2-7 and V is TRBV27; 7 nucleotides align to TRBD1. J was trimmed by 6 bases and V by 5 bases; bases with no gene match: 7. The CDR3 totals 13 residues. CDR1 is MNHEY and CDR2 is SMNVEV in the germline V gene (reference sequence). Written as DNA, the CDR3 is TGTGCCAGCAGTCCCCAGGCAGGGGGCGAGCAGTACTTC. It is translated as CASSPQAGGEQYF.

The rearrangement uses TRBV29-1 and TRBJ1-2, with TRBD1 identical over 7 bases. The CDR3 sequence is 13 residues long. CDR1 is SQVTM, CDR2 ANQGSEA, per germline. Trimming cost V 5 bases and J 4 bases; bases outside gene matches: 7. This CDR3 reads CSVSDDRAYGYTF. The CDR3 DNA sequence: TGCAGCGTTTCGGACGACAGGGCCTATGGCTACACCTTC.

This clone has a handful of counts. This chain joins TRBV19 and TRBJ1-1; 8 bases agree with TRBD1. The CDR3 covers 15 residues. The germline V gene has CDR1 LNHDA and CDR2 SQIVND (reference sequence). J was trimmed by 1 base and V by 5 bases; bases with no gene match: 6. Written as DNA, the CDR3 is TGTGCCAGTAGTCTCACCGGGACAGGGAACACTGAAGCTTTCTTT. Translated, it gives CASSLTGTGNTEAFF. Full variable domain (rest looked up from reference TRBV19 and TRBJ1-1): DGGITQSPKYLFRKEGQNVTLSCEQNLNHDAMYWYRQDPGQGLRLIYYSQIVNDFQKGDIAEGYSVSREKKESFPLTVTSAQKNPTAFYLCASSLTGTGNTEAFFGQGTRLTVV.

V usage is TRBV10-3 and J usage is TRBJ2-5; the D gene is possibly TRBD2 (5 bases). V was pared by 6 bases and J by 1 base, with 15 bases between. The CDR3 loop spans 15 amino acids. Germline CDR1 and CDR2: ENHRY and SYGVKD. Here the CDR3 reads CAIRASWETQETQYF. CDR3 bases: TGTGCCATCAGGGCATCATGGGAGACCCAAGAGACCCAGTACTTC.

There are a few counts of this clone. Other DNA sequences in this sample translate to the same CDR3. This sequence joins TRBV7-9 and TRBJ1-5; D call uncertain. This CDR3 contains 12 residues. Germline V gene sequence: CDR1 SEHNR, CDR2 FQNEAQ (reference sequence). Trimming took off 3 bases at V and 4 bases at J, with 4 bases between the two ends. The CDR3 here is CASSLANQPQHF. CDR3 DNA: TGTGCCAGCAGCTTGGCAAATCAGCCCCAGCATTTT.